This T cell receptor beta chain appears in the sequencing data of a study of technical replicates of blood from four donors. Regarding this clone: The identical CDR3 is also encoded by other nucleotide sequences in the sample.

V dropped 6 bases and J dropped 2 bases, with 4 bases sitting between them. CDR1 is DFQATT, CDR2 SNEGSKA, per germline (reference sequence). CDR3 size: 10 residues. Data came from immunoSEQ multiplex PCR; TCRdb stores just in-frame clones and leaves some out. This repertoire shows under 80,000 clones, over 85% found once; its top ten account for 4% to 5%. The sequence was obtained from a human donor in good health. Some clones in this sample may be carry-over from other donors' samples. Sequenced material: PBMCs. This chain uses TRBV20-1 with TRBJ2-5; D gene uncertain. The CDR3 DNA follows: TGCAGTGCGCTACAAGAGACCCAGTACTTC. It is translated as CSALQETQYF.